One and the same sample provided the 27 T cell receptor beta chains below, sequenced in a study of shared clonotypes between healthy human individuals. Clones were sequenced by immunoSEQ multiplex PCR, and TCRdb holds only the in-frame ones, with some missing. There are about 980,000 clones in the sample; more than 75% occur only once, and 1.5% lies in the top ten. Sequenced input: memory CD4+ T cells sorted from blood. The subset denotes: CD45RA-negative fraction. Receptor source: a man younger than 30 in good health.

This chain joins TRBV28 and TRBJ1-2; D might be TRBD1 (5 bases). Trimming stripped 10 bases from V and 4 bases from J, with 16 bases between. Germline lookup yields CDR1 MDHEN and CDR2 SYDVKM. The CDR3 spans 13 residues. CDR3 sequence reads: CATREGRSYGYTF. Written as DNA, the CDR3 is TGTGCCACCCGAGAGGGGCGGTCCTATGGCTACACCTTC.

The chain uses TRBV7-2 and TRBJ2-3, with D possibly called TRBD1 or TRBD2 (5 bases each). Trimming left V 3 bases short and J 6 bases short, with 16 bases between. The germline V gene has CDR1 SGHTA and CDR2 FQGNSA. This CDR3 spans 15 amino acids. Here the CDR3 reads CASSFRQGSVDTQYF. CDR3 nucleotides: TGTGCCAGCAGCTTTCGCCAGGGTAGCGTGGATACGCAGTATTTT.

The chain has TRBV30 and TRBJ2-5; D is possibly TRBD2 (5 bases). Germline assignment: CDR1 GTSNPN and CDR2 SVGIG (reference sequence). The CDR3 has 13 residues. Trimming left V 1 base short and J 5 bases short, with 11 bases between. The CDR3 DNA is TGTGCCTGGAGTGACCTAGCAGCGGAGACCCAGTACTTC. Its protein product is CAWSDLAAETQYF. Together with reference TRBV30 and TRBJ2-5, the CDR3 gives the full variable domain: SQTIHQWPATLVQPVGSPLSLECTVEGTSNPNLYWYRQAAGRGLQLLFYSVGIGQISSEVPQNLSASRPQDRQFILSSKKLLLSDSGFYLCAWSDLAAETQYFGPGTRLLVL.

The chain joins TRBV18 to TRBJ2-3; D not resolved. CDR1 and CDR2 from the germline V gene are KGHSH and LQKENI. The V and J ends lost 4 bases and 5 bases respectively, with 16 bases between them. This CDR3 is built from 15 residues. The CDR3 loop is CASSLTLSAGDTQYF. CDR3 nucleotide sequence: TGTGCCAGCTCACTTACCTTATCAGCCGGAGATACGCAGTATTTT. Variable domain in full (rest from reference TRBV18 and TRBJ2-3): NAGVMQNPRHLVRRRGQEARLRCSPMKGHSHVYWYRQLPEEGLKFMVYLQKENIIDESGMPKERFSAEFPKEGPSILRIQQVVRGDSAAYFCASSLTLSAGDTQYFGPGTRLTVL.

The J gene is TRBJ2-7, the V gene TRBV18, with TRBD1 as a possible D gene (6 bases). Per germline, CDR1 KGHSH and CDR2 LQKENI. CDR3 length: 14 residues. The ends were cut back, 6 bases at V and 2 bases at J, with 14 bases in the middle. DNA of the CDR3: TGTGCCAGCTCCGGTGGGACAACGACCTACGAGCAGTACTTC. Protein sequence: CASSGGTTTYEQYF.

V is TRBV19 and J is TRBJ2-3; 11 nucleotides line up with TRBD1. The CDR3 covers 14 residues. V was clipped by 9 bases and J by 4 bases; unmatched bases: 6. Germline CDR1 LNHDA, CDR2 SQIVND (reference sequence). This CDR3 is CASWDRGSSDTQYF. The CDR3 DNA reads TGTGCCAGCTGGGACAGGGGGTCGTCAGATACGCAGTATTTT.

This sequence joins TRBV27 and TRBJ2-7; no definite D call. The CDR3 totals 13 residues. CDR1 is MNHEY, CDR2 SMNVEV, per germline (reference sequence). Trimming removed 6 bases from V and 0 bases from J, with 9 bases in between. CDR3 in amino acids: CASRPWVSYEQYF. The DNA of the CDR3 is TGTGCCAGCAGACCTTGGGTCTCCTACGAGCAGTACTTC.

The V and J genes are TRBV6-1 and TRBJ2-3; D ambiguous. Trimming pared 0 bases from V and 0 bases from J, leaving 10 bases between. Germline V gene data show CDR1 as MNHNS and CDR2 as SASEGT. This CDR3 region has 16 residues. For the CDR3, the DNA is TGTGCCAGCAGTGAAGCCTTGATAGCTAGCACAGATACGCAGTATTTT. Its protein is CASSEALIASTDTQYF.

This clone has just a few counts. The chain has TRBV4-2 and TRBJ2-7; TRBD1 matches 8 bases. After removal of 5 bases from V and 3 bases from J, the junction contained 6 bases not matched to a gene. The CDR3 is 14 residues long. In germline, CDR1 is LGHNA, CDR2 YNFKEQ. The CDR3 DNA is TGTGCCAGCAGCAGCGGAGACAGGGGCTACGAGCAGTACTTC. Protein: CASSSGDRGYEQYF.

This clone was recorded a few times. This chain links TRBV30 with TRBJ2-1; TRBD2 might be the D (6 bases). The V end lost 4 bases, the J end lost 6 bases, and 16 bases lay between the germline ends. Per the germline V gene, CDR1 is GTSNPN and CDR2 is SVGIG (reference sequence). The CDR3 is 14 residues long. The CDR3 DNA reads as TGTGCCTGGATGGCACTAGCAAATCGCAATGAGCAGTTCTTC. Its translation: CAWMALANRNEQFF. The full variable domain, in which reference TRBV30 and TRBJ2-1 provide the parts outside the CDR3, is SQTIHQWPATLVQPVGSPLSLECTVEGTSNPNLYWYRQAAGRGLQLLFYSVGIGQISSEVPQNLSASRPQDRQFILSSKKLLLSDSGFYLCAWMALANRNEQFFGPGTRLTVL.

This clone came up a few times. This chain links TRBV7-2 with TRBJ2-5; 11 bases line up with TRBD1. The CDR3 has 16 residues. The V and J ends lost 5 bases and 2 bases, in that order; junction bases with no gene match: 7. Germline assignment: CDR1 SGHTA and CDR2 FQGNSA. CDR3: CASSLGTGGTQETQYF. Here the CDR3 DNA reads TGTGCCAGCAGCCTCGGGACAGGGGGAACGCAAGAGACCCAGTACTTC.

J is TRBJ2-2 and V is TRBV11-1; 7 bases fit TRBD1. CDR3 size: 13 residues. With 6 bases clipped from V and 3 bases from J, the junction kept 1 base outside the gene matches. CDR1 SGHAT and CDR2 FQDESV come from the germline V gene (reference sequence). The CDR3 region has the DNA TGTGCCAGCAGGGGGACAGACACCGGGGAGCTGTTTTTT. Translated, it gives CASRGTDTGELFF.

This chain connects TRBV6-5 to TRBJ2-1, with TRBD1 as a possible D gene (5 bases). The CDR3 length is 12 residues. The germline V gene encodes CDR1 MNHEY and CDR2 SVGAGI. With 7 bases removed from V and 8 bases from J, the gap between germline ends came to 12 bases. The DNA for the CDR3 is TGTGCCAGCAAAGGGGCCAACCATGAGCAGTTCTTC. It codes for CASKGANHEQFF.

This clone was seen only a few times. The chain joins TRBV9 to TRBJ2-3; 9 nucleotides match TRBD2. CDR1 is SGDLS, CDR2 YYNGEE, per germline. After removal of 3 bases from V and 6 bases from J, the junction contained 14 bases not matched to a gene. CDR3 length: 17 amino acids. As DNA, the CDR3 is TGTGCCAGCAGCGCCGACCCGCGGGGACTAGCTAGGGATACGCAGTATTTT. Amino acid sequence: CASSADPRGLARDTQYF.

This chain uses TRBV18 with TRBJ1-3; the D is unclear. V was clipped by 3 bases and J by 0 bases, with 12 bases between them. The CDR3 length is 16 residues. The germline CDR1 and CDR2 sequences are KGHSH and LQKENI. The DNA for the CDR3 is TGTGCCAGCTCACCCCTGGCACAACTCTCTGGAAACACCATATATTTT. It translates to CASSPLAQLSGNTIYF.

V gene TRBV2 combines with J gene TRBJ2-3, with a tentative D call TRBD1 (5 bases). CDR3 length equals 15 residues. The V end lost 7 bases, the J end lost 0 bases, and 14 bases lay between the germline ends. The germline CDR1 and CDR2 sequences are SNHLY and FYNNEI. The CDR3 nucleotides read TGTGCCAGCACGTACAGGCCCTCTAGCACAGATACGCAGTATTTT. It is translated as CASTYRPSSTDTQYF.

The chain is built from TRBV27 and TRBJ1-1, with 7 bases fitting TRBD1. This CDR3 is built from 14 residues. Germline trimming cut 7 bases from V and 11 bases from J; bases unmatched to any gene: 16. Germline V CDR1 and CDR2: MNHEY, SMNVEV (reference sequence). The CDR3 sequence is CASTPSGGGVRAFF. CDR3 in DNA: TGTGCCAGCACCCCATCAGGGGGAGGGGTACGGGCTTTCTTT.

A few counts support this clone. CDR3 region: CASSRVADQPQHF. The DNA for the CDR3 is TGTGCCAGCAGTAGGGTGGCGGACCAGCCCCAGCATTTT. J is TRBJ1-5 and V is TRBV2; unclear D gene. V was trimmed by 5 bases and J by 7 bases, leaving 12 bases between them. Germline CDR1 and CDR2: SNHLY and FYNNEI. This CDR3 contains 13 residues.

A single count supports this clone. The J gene is TRBJ2-2, the V gene TRBV6-5, with D possibly matching TRBD2 (6 bases). This CDR3 is built from 14 residues. Germline CDR1 MNHEY, CDR2 SVGAGI. The V end lost 6 bases, the J end lost 4 bases, and 12 bases lay between the germline ends. The CDR3 is CASRGGTSTGELFF. The CDR3, as DNA: TGTGCCAGCAGGGGCGGGACTTCCACCGGGGAGCTGTTTTTT.

The chain employs TRBV30 and TRBJ2-5, with D unresolved. Germline V lookup: CDR1 GTSNPN, CDR2 SVGIG (reference sequence). The CDR3 is made up of 11 amino acids. The ends were cut back, 1 base at V and 6 bases at J, with 6 bases in the middle. The CDR3 bases are TGTGCCTGGAGTGGCGACAAGACCCAGTACTTC. Protein product: CAWSGDKTQYF.

The chain recombines TRBV6-4 with TRBJ2-4; D unresolved. CDR1 MRHNA and CDR2 SNTAGT come from the germline V gene. This CDR3 has 15 residues. Trimming took off 4 bases at V and 1 base at J, with 11 bases between the two ends. The CDR3 region has the DNA TGTGCCAGCAGTGTGTTCTTTGAGGCCAAAAACATTCAGTACTTC. Amino acids: CASSVFFEAKNIQYF.

This sequence joins TRBV7-9 and TRBJ1-1, with TRBD1 matching 8 bases. There are 14 residues in the CDR3. CDR1 is SEHNR and CDR2 is FQNEAQ in the germline V gene (reference sequence). Trimming removed 5 bases from V and 2 bases from J; junction bases left unmatched: 4. The CDR3 reads CASSRGQGNTEAFF. CDR3 coding DNA: TGTGCCAGCAGCCGAGGACAGGGAAACACTGAAGCTTTCTTT.

This clone has a single count. The rearrangement uses TRBV6-1 and TRBJ2-7; D remains unclear. Trimming took off 7 bases at V and 0 bases at J, with 13 bases between the two ends. The CDR3 runs to 14 residues. Germline CDR1 reads MNHNS; CDR2 reads SASEGT. The CDR3 DNA reads as TGTGCCAGCATGACGGCCCCGAGCTCCTACGAGCAGTACTTC. Its translation is CASMTAPSSYEQYF.

The sample holds one count of this clone. The J gene is TRBJ1-4, the V gene TRBV29-1; 7 nucleotides agree with TRBD1. The CDR3 has 15 amino acids. The germline CDR1 and CDR2 sequences are SQVTM and ANQGSEA. The junction had 3 bases not matched to a gene; V was cut back by 1 base and J by 1 base. CDR3 nucleotide sequence: TGCAGCGTTGAAGTGGCAGGGGGAACTAATGAAAAACTGTTTTTT. Its translation is CSVEVAGGTNEKLFF.

The J gene is TRBJ2-1, the V gene TRBV27; D is possibly TRBD2 (7 bases). Germline values: CDR1 MNHEY, CDR2 SMNVEV (reference sequence). The CDR3 has 13 residues. V shed 5 bases and J shed 10 bases, with 15 bases lying between them. CDR3 amino acids: CASSPQRGGEQFF. Written as DNA, the CDR3 is TGTGCCAGCAGTCCCCAGAGGGGGGGAGAGCAGTTCTTC.

The chain couples TRBV5-1 to TRBJ2-5; unclear D gene. The CDR3 runs to 14 residues. The V and J ends lost 0 bases and 2 bases respectively, with 8 bases between them. Per the germline V gene, CDR1 is SGHRS and CDR2 is YFSETQ. For the CDR3, the DNA is TGCGCCAGCAGCTTGGGTTACCCTCAAGAGACCCAGTACTTC. It yields the protein CASSLGYPQETQYF.

The chain couples TRBV21-1 to TRBJ2-3; the table's D call, TRBD2, was not checked against the DNA. TRBV21-1 is a pseudogene. This CDR3 spans 19 amino acids. CDR3 sequence (DNA): TGTGCCAGCAGCAAAGGGACTAGCGGGAGTAGGTATAGCACAGATACGCAGTATTTT. Translation gives CASSKGTSGSRYSTDTQYF.